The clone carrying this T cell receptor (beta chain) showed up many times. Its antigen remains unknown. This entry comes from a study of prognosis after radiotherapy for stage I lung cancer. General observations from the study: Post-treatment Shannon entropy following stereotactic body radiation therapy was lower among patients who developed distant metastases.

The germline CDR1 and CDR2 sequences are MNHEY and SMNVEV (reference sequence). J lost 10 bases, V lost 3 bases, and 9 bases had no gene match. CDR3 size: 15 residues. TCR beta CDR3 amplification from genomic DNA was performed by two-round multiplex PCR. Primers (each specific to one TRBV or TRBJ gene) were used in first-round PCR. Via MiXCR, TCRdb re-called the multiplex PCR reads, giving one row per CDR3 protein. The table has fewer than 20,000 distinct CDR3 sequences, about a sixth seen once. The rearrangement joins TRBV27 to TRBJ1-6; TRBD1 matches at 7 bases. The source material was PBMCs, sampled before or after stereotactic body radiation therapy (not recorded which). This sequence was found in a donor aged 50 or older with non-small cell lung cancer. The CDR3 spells CASSFSRQGGSPLHF. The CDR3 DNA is TGTGCCAGCAGTTTCTCAAGACAGGGTGGCTCACCCCTCCACTTT.